A single sample gave rise to the 24 T cell receptor beta chains below, sequenced in a study of T cells in Graves' hyperthyroidism and ophthalmopathy. Using RNA transcripts as the source, TCR beta CDR3 regions were amplified. First-round RT-PCR of the TCR CDR3 relied on the HTBI primer set. TCRdb re-derived calls from the multiplex PCR reads in MiXCR, one entry per CDR3 protein. The data hold under 650,000 distinct CDR3 sequences, with 16% observed a single time. Specimen: blood. These receptors were obtained from a woman in her twenties or thirties with Graves' hyperthyroidism.

The V gene is TRBV6-5, the J gene TRBJ2-1; D perhaps matches TRBD2 (5 bases). The germline V and J ends were trimmed by 2 bases and 0 bases, with 8 bases remaining between them. The germline gives CDR1 MNHEY, CDR2 SVGAGI. The CDR3 runs 15 residues. CDR3 bases: TGTGCCAGCAGTTACGAGGGAGACTCCTACAATGAGCAGTTCTTC. Translated, it gives CASSYEGDSYNEQFF.

The CDR3 here is CASSSASGYYNEQFF. CDR3 sequence (DNA): TGTGCCAGCAGCTCCGCTAGCGGATACTACAATGAGCAGTTCTTC. V gene TRBV5-5 combines with J gene TRBJ2-1; 7 nucleotides agree with TRBD2. V lost 3 bases and J lost 3; bases outside the gene matches: 6. Per germline, CDR1 SGHKS and CDR2 YYEKEE (reference sequence). The CDR3 loop spans 15 amino acids.

This clonotype was seen a handful of times. The J gene is TRBJ2-1, the V gene TRBV5-6; 8 nucleotides agree with TRBD2. V lost 0 bases, J lost 10 bases, and 9 bases stayed unmatched. This CDR3 is 15 amino acids long. The germline V gene has CDR1 SGHDT and CDR2 YYEEEE. The CDR3 is CASSLAGGRYGEQFF. The CDR3 DNA reads TGTGCCAGCAGCTTGGCGGGGGGGAGGTATGGGGAGCAGTTCTTC.

The table lists this clonotype with a few counts. The rearrangement joins TRBV14 to TRBJ2-1, with D possibly matching TRBD1 (6 bases). V was pared by 0 bases and J by 8 bases, with 14 bases between. Germline V lookup: CDR1 SGHDN, CDR2 FVKESK. The CDR3 has 15 residues. The CDR3 DNA follows: TGTGCCAGCAGCCAAGATGCAACAGGGTCAGATGAGCAGTTCTTC. Protein: CASSQDATGSDEQFF.

The sample holds many counts of this clonotype. V is TRBV9 and J is TRBJ2-1; 7 positions match TRBD1. This CDR3 is built from 15 residues. Germline V gene sequence: CDR1 SGDLS, CDR2 YYNGEE. With V trimmed by 3 bases and J by 4 bases, 7 bases remained unmatched. For the CDR3, the DNA is TGTGCCAGCAGCGACACCGGGACAGATTACAATGAGCAGTTCTTC. Translating it yields CASSDTGTDYNEQFF.

As for this clonotype: Being one base from a much bigger clone, this may be a read error. The J gene is TRBJ2-7, the V gene TRBV6-9, with 9 bases identical to TRBD1. The CDR3 loop spans 14 amino acids. J was trimmed by 4 bases and V by 3 bases; bases with no gene match: 4. Germline CDR1 is MNHGY and CDR2 is SVAAGI. CDR3: CASSYGTGMYEQYF. The CDR3 bases are TGTGCCAGCAGTTACGGGACAGGGATGTACGAGCAGTACTTC.

This clonotype was counted once. The CDR3, as DNA: TGTGCCAGCAGCCACGGACAGGGCCCCGACTCATGGGTAGAGACCCAGTACTTC. As protein: CASSHGQGPDSWVETQYF. This chain uses TRBV3-1 with TRBJ2-5, with 8 bases matching TRBD1. Germline lookup yields CDR1 LGHDT and CDR2 YNNKEL (reference sequence). CDR3 length: 18 residues. The trim removed 3 bases at V and 4 bases at J, leaving 16 bases unmatched.

J is TRBJ2-6 and V is TRBV6-1; D uncertain. This CDR3 has 14 residues. Trimming removed 8 bases from V and 2 bases from J, with 10 bases in between. Looked up from germline, CDR1 is MNHNS and CDR2 is SASEGT. CDR3 amino acids: CASLPVAGANVLTF. As DNA, the CDR3 is TGTGCCAGCCTCCCAGTGGCTGGGGCCAACGTCCTGACTTTC.

This clonotype has just a few counts. The V call is TRBV12-3 or TRBV12-4, the J call TRBJ1-3, with 7 bases matching TRBD1. The J segment lost 1 base and the V segment lost 7 bases, leaving 7 bases of the junction unmatched. The CDR3 covers 15 residues. The CDR3 protein is CASNHLQGSGNTIYF. CDR3 nucleotides: TGTGCCAGCAACCACCTACAGGGGTCTGGAAACACCATATATTTT.

The chain carries TRBV29-1 and TRBJ2-1; 8 positions match TRBD2. Germline trimming cut 4 bases from V and 8 bases from J; bases unmatched to any gene: 7. There are 13 residues in the CDR3. Germline lookup yields CDR1 SQVTM and CDR2 ANQGSEA. The CDR3 protein is CSVGREASHEQFF. CDR3 nucleotide sequence: TGCAGCGTTGGGCGGGAGGCATCCCATGAGCAGTTCTTC.

This clonotype was recorded only once. The chain combines TRBV28 with TRBJ1-2; 8 nucleotides align to TRBD1. The CDR3 runs to 15 residues. After removal of 5 bases from V and 7 bases from J, the junction contained 12 bases not matched to a gene. Germline CDR1 is MDHEN and CDR2 is SYDVKM. CDR3 protein: CASSALTGVLSGYTF. CDR3 nucleotides: TGTGCCAGCAGTGCCCTGACAGGGGTTCTTTCTGGCTACACCTTC.

At least ten counts were recorded for this clonotype. The chain employs TRBV11-2 and TRBJ1-2, with D uncertain. Germline CDR1 and CDR2: SGHAT and FQNNGV. This CDR3 is 13 amino acids long. Trimming removed 7 bases at V and 4 bases at J, with 13 bases between. The CDR3 DNA sequence: TGTGCCAGCACCCTCGCCCTGGGCTATGGCTACACCTTC. The encoded protein is CASTLALGYGYTF.

The V gene is TRBV7-2, the J gene TRBJ2-2; weak D call: TRBD2 (6 bases). Germline-derived CDR1 and CDR2 are SGHTA and FQGNSA. CDR3 length equals 13 residues. Trimming cost V 4 bases and J 7 bases, with 10 bases left between them. The CDR3 here is CASSSSRDGELFF. The CDR3 DNA reads TGTGCCAGCAGCTCCTCGCGGGACGGGGAGCTGTTTTTT.

This clonotype was recorded a few times. The J gene is TRBJ1-6, the V gene TRBV6-2 or TRBV6-3; D unclear. The length of the CDR3 is 15 residues. V lost 0 bases, J lost 10 bases, and 13 bases lay in between. CDR1 and CDR2 (germline): MNHEY, SVGEGT. CDR3 nucleotide sequence: TGTGCCAGCAGTTACTCGAGAGGGCGTGAGTCACCCCTCCACTTT. The encoded protein is CASSYSRGRESPLHF.

The chain employs TRBV6-1 and TRBJ1-4, with D possibly matching TRBD1 (5 bases). The length of the CDR3 is 15 residues. The germline gives CDR1 MNHNS, CDR2 SASEGT. V lost 5 bases to trimming and J lost 7 bases, with 17 bases between them. As DNA, the CDR3 is TGTGCCAGCAGTACCACGACCGGGGGAGGTGAAAAACTGTTTTTT. This codes for CASSTTTGGGEKLFF.

In its sample, this clonotype was seen many times. The chain uses TRBV24-1 and TRBJ2-3, with 7 nucleotides matching TRBD2. The junction had 11 bases not matched to a gene; V was cut back by 4 bases and J by 2 bases. The CDR3 totals 17 residues. The germline gives CDR1 KGHDR, CDR2 SFDVKD. The CDR3 nucleotides read TGTGCCACCAGTGACCCCGGGACTAAGGCCGACACAGATACGCAGTATTTT. Amino acid sequence: CATSDPGTKADTDTQYF.

The CDR3 nucleotides read TGTGCCACCAGTGATTTAAAGGGGGACAGGGGGCAGGAAGATACGCAGTATTTT. Translation: CATSDLKGDRGQEDTQYF. J is TRBJ2-3 and V is TRBV24-1; 12 bases align to TRBD1. V lost 1 base to trimming and J lost 5 bases; unmatched junction nucleotides: 9. CDR3 size: 18 residues. Germline values: CDR1 KGHDR, CDR2 SFDVKD.

V is TRBV5-1 and J is TRBJ1-1; no clear D gene. Germline V gene sequence: CDR1 SGHRS, CDR2 YFSETQ. CDR3 size: 14 residues. Trimming stripped 4 bases from V and 0 bases from J, with 10 bases between. This CDR3 reads CASSPTRVNTEAFF. The CDR3 DNA is TGCGCCAGCAGCCCGACCCGGGTGAACACTGAAGCTTTCTTT.

Many counts were recorded for this clonotype. The chain is built from TRBV6-1 and TRBJ2-3, with D tentatively TRBD2 (6 bases). The CDR3 sequence is 16 residues long. Trimming cost V 6 bases and J 3 bases, with 19 bases left between them. The germline V gene encodes CDR1 MNHNS and CDR2 SASEGT. The CDR3 sequence is CASRKDAGWRTDTQYF. The DNA of the CDR3 is TGTGCCAGCAGGAAAGACGCGGGATGGCGGACAGATACGCAGTATTTT.

This clonotype was counted a few times. The CDR3 DNA reads as TGTGCCAGCAGTTTGAGAGGGAAAAACATTCAGTACTTC. It translates to CASSLRGKNIQYF. The chain links TRBV12-3 or TRBV12-4 to TRBJ2-4, with TRBD2 as a possible D gene (5 bases). Trimming removed 3 bases from V and 4 bases from J, with 7 bases in between. This CDR3 is 13 amino acids long.

This chain joins TRBV6-6 and TRBJ2-7; TRBD1 is a possible D gene (6 bases). This CDR3 contains 13 residues. The V gene's germline CDR1 is MNHNY and CDR2 SVGAGI (reference sequence). With 2 bases removed from V and 2 bases from J, the gap between germline ends came to 7 bases. CDR3 sequence (DNA): TGTGCCAGCAGTTACCGGACAGCCTACGAGCAGTACTTC. Its translation is CASSYRTAYEQYF.

This clonotype was detected only once. This chain uses TRBV11-2 with TRBJ2-1; perhaps TRBD2 as D (6 bases). Germline V gene data show CDR1 as SGHAT and CDR2 as FQNNGV. The CDR3 is made up of 14 amino acids. The V end lost 7 bases, the J end lost 9 bases, and 19 bases lay between the germline ends. The CDR3 region has the DNA TGTGCCAGCAACGCCGGGACTGAGGGACGTGAGCAGTTCTTC. Its protein is CASNAGTEGREQFF. Variable domain in full (rest from reference TRBV11-2 and TRBJ2-1): EAGVAQSPRYKIIEKRQSVAFWCNPISGHATLYWYQQILGQGPKLLIQFQNNGVVDDSQLPKDRFSAERLKGVDSTLKIQPAKLEDSAVYLCASNAGTEGREQFFGPGTRLTVL.

DNA for the CDR3: TGTGCCAGCAGCCCACCTTTCGGGACTAGGGTCGCAGATACGCAGTATTTT. Protein: CASSPPFGTRVADTQYF. The V gene is TRBV7-9, the J gene TRBJ2-3; 8 bases are a match to TRBD2. This CDR3 is 17 amino acids long. Losses at the gene ends were 5 bases for V and 4 bases for J; bases not matched to a gene: 14. Germline V lookup: CDR1 SEHNR, CDR2 FQNEAQ (reference sequence).

This clonotype has a handful of counts. The chain links TRBV7-6 to TRBJ2-7; D ambiguous. This CDR3 is 13 amino acids long. Germline CDR1 reads SGHVS; CDR2 reads FNYEAQ. The ends were cut back, 1 base at V and 7 bases at J, with 11 bases in the middle. CDR3 in amino acids: CASSLEVGVEQYF. CDR3 coding DNA: TGTGCCAGCAGCTTAGAAGTTGGGGTTGAGCAGTACTTC.